This T cell receptor (beta chain) originates from a study of cytomegalovirus exposure and HLA in healthy donors. V lost 4 bases, J lost 0 bases, and 10 bases lay in between. The CDR3 sequence is 14 residues long. The germline V gene encodes CDR1 SNHLY and CDR2 FYNNEI. Primers for the PCR totalled 60 Vbeta and 13 Jbeta. Only in-frame clones appear in the TCRdb table, and some are missing; sequencing was by immunoSEQ multiplex PCR. The data contain 40,000 to 55,000 clones, 72% of them singletons. This clone was counted only a few times. Its antigen is not known. Findings and caveats of the study: Later analysis identified about 18,000 TCR beta sequences associated with HLA alleles, using a false discovery rate threshold of 0.05.

Input material: PBMCs. The chain recombines TRBV2 with TRBJ2-7, with D tentatively TRBD2 (6 bases). This TCR derives from a man aged 25 to 40 in good health and CMV-seronegative. Here the CDR3 DNA reads TGTGCCAGCAGTGTGACTAGGGTCTCCTACGAGCAGTACTTC. This encodes CASSVTRVSYEQYF.